The subject of this entry is one T cell receptor beta chain. Its matching antigen is unknown. This sample is part of a study of T cells expressing NK-cell markers. Whole-study context: Repertoire data for TCR beta were derived from sorted T cells (CD3+CD56+NKG2C+, CD3+CD56+NKG2C- and CD3+CD56-NKG2C+). Study-level points and caveats: Dominant NKG2C+ clonotypes in five or six donors made up roughly 1.0-7.0% of CD8+ T cells.

For each CDR3 protein, TCRdb gives one entry from its re-call of the 5' RACE reads, without DNA. This table holds about 460,000 distinct CDR3 sequences. The CDR3 sequence is 14 residues long. Sequenced input: blood T cells: a sorted CD56 or NKG2C T cell subset, CD4+ or CD8+ T cells, or bulk PBMC T cells (not recorded which). The rearrangement uses TRBV12-3 or TRBV12-4 and TRBJ1-5; with no DNA, the TCRdb D assignment of TRBD1 cannot be verified. The receptor's source is a woman between 45 and 65 years old in good health. The CDR3 is CASSTGNGQQPQHF.